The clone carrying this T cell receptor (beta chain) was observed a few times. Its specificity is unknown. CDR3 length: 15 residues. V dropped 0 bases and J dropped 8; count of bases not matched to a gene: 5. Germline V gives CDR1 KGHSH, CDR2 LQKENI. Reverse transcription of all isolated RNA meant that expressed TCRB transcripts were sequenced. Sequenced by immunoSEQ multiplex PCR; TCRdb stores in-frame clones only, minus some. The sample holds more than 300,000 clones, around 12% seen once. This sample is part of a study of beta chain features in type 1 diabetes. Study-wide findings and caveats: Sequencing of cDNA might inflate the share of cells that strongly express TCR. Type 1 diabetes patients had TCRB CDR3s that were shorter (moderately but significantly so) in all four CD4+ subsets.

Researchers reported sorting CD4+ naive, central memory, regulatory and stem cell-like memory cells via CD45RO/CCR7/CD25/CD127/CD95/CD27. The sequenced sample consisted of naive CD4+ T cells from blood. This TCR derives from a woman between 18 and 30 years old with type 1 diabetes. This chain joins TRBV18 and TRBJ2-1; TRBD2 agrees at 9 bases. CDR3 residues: CASSPPQTSGHEQFF. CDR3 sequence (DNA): TGTGCCAGCTCACCACCCCAGACTAGCGGCCATGAGCAGTTCTTC.